This T cell receptor (beta chain) comes out of a study of T cells in women clearing cervical HPV infection (dated by TCRdb to about 2018). A note on the overall study: Cases were 25 women with histologically confirmed HPV16-related CIN3 or worse, including 2 invasive cancers. Controls were 25 to 30 women whose single incident HPV16 infection cleared within 12 months without precancer or cancer developing. Case blood was taken at the visit when the lesion was first identified, whereas control blood was taken when infection was no longer detected. Among cases, blood sampling came a median of 149 days after lesion detection, with an interquartile range of roughly 85 to 220 days. Since HLA typing was available for only a few women, HLA type could not be ruled out as a confounder. Nested within Costa Rica's Guanacaste HPV Natural History Study, an exploratory proof-of-principle case-control study compared TCR repertoires across cervical HPV16 outcomes. Cases were matched to controls by age within five years and by the year the sample was collected. Cases had a median age of almost 35 years compared with 38 for controls, and baseline characteristics showed no significant differences between the groups. The parent cohort enrolled about 10,000 women aged 18 or older in Guanacaste, Costa Rica, in 1993 to 1994 and followed the women for less than nine years. Five blinded duplicates per group were added as quality controls, so that roughly 60 samples were obtained: about 50 participants and some 10 replicates. General findings and caveats noted by the study authors: Random forest classifiers combining richness and V gene abundances distinguished cases from controls with an estimated AUC of less than 0.9. Because the number of T cells in each sample was unknown, differences in richness could reflect differing T-cell content rather than repertoire biology. Across sequencing depths, CIN3+ cases showed significantly higher TCR repertoire richness than controls, but evenness did not differ between the groups. Cases had lower TRBV6-7 relative abundance than controls (approximately 0.11% versus 0.16%; Bonferroni P = 0.0008). The cross-sectional design could not show whether the associations came before the infection or were a result of it, and neither effector/memory subsets nor HPV-specific T cells were isolated.

Using the immunoSEQ assay, multiplex PCR amplified TCR beta CDR3 regions from an average of roughly 1,100 ng of genomic DNA per sample. Primer bias was corrected in the assay by using a complete synthetic TCR repertoire to establish an amplification baseline. Amplicons were sequenced on the Illumina platform. In the authors' own workflow: Sequences were error-corrected by clustering with frequency ratios and a modified nearest-neighbor algorithm, then analyzed in the immunoSEQ Analyzer with IMGT gene definitions. At each rarefaction depth, TCR richness and evenness were averaged across 20 rarefaction repeats, and any sample with fewer sequences than the depth was left out. V, D and J gene relative abundances were compared between groups with Wilcoxon rank sum tests, applying FDR correction. In the blinded duplicates, the intraclass correlation was around 96% for TCR richness and averaged around 78% across 60 to 70 gene segments. The clones in this table, taken by TCRdb from immuneACCESS, are in-frame only. Not every clone is retained; where verified, under half of the shortfall comes from an unresolved V gene, and the cause of the rest is unknown. Clone size and the V and J calls come from that table; the DNA yielded D and trimming. The sample's table covers 28,000 or so clones. Roughly 8.4% of the sample is held by the ten biggest clonotypes.

V is pruned by 8 bases and J by 3 bases, leaving 10 bases of the junction without a gene match. The CDR3 runs 15 residues from the cysteine to the phenylalanine. The DNA has 36 bases, all within the CDR3, and is read from base 1. The CDR1 and CDR2 encoded by the germline V gene are SNHLY and FYNNEI. Worth noting for this clone: The target of this receptor is not known. Coverage ceases 3 residues before the CDR3 finishes, and the germline J gene fills in the end.

Every participant had a single incident cervical HPV16 infection, and prevalent HPV16 infections were excluded. Cervical HPV DNA was detected by MY09/MY11 PCR and genotyped by dot-blot hybridization. Roughly 15 mL of heparinized blood was centrifuged, after which the buffy coat was aliquoted, frozen at -30 degrees C, and then stored at -80 degrees C. Genomic DNA was extracted from buffy coat specimens using QIAGEN kits. The chain is made from TRBV2 and TRBJ2-7; 10 middle bases align to TRBD2. Input material: blood buffy coat. This clonotype was obtained from a woman aged 18 to 75 with a cervical HPV16 infection that either progressed to CIN3+ or cleared (not recorded which). CDR3 DNA, as far as it was read: TGTGCCAGCGGACCCGGACTAGCGGTTAGCTACGAG. It encodes CASGPGLAVSYE. The entire CDR3 is CASGPGLAVSYEQYF.